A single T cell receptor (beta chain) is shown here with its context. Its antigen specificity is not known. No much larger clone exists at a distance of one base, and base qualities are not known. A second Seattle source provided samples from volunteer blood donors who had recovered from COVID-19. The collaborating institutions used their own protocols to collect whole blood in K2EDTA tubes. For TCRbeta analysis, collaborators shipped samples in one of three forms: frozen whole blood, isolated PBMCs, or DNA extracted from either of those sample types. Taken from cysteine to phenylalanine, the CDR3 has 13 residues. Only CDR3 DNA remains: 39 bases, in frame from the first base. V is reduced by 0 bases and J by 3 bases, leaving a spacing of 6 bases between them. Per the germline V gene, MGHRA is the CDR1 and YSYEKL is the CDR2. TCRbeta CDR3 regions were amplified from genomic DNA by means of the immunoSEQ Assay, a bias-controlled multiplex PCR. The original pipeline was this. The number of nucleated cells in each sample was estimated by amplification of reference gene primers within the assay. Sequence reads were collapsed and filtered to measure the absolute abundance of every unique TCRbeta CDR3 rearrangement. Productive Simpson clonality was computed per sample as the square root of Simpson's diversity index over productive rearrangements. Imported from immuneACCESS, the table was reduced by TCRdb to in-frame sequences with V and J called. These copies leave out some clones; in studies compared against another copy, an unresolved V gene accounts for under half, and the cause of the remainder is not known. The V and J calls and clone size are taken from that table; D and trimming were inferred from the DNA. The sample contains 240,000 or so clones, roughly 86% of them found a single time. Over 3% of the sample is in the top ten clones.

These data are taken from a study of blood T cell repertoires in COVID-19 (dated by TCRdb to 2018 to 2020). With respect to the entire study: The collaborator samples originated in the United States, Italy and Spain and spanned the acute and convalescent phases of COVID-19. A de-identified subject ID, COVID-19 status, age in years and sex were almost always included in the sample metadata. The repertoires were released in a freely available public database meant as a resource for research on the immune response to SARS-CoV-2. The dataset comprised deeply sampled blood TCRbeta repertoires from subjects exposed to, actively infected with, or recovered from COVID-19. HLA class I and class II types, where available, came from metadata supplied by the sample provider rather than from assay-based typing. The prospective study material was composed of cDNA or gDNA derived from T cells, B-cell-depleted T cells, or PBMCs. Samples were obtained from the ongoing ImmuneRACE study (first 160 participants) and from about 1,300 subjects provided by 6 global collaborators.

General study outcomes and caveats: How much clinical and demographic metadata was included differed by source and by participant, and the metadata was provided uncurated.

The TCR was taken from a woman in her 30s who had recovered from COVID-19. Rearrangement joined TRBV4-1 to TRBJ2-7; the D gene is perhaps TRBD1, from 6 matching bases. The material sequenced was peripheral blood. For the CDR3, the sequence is CASSQEDSYEQYF. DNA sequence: TGCGCCAGCAGCCAAGAGGACAGCTACGAGCAGTACTTC.